The 23 T cell receptor beta chains presented below share a single source sample, sequenced in a study of response to subunit inactivated influenza vaccine (dated by TCRdb to the late 2010s). The receptor library was made with RT-PCR. The sequencer was an Illumina HiSeq 2500. TCRdb reprocessed the public reads (quality trimming at Q25 with fastp, clone calling with MiXCR) and kept in-frame beta chains. All rows with the same CDR3 protein become a single entry with the most common DNA and genes. Present in this sample are around 650,000 distinct CDR3 sequences, approximately 14% of which were seen just once. Around 10% of the sample rests with the top ten. Sequenced material: PBMCs from blood, taken 12 days after vaccination. These receptors originate from a man aged 50 to 60 who received an inactivated influenza vaccine. Donor details come from another sample of the same person, matched by shared clones.

This sequence joins TRBV5-5 and TRBJ2-2, with TRBD2 identical over 12 bases. CDR3 length: 16 residues. Germline V gives CDR1 SGHKS, CDR2 YYEKEE (reference sequence). V shed 0 bases, J shed 6 bases, and the junction held 3 bases outside the gene matches. CDR3 in DNA: TGTGCCAGCAGCTTGGGCGGACTAGCGGGATCCGGGGAGCTGTTTTTT. It translates to CASSLGGLAGSGELFF.

This chain joins TRBV28 and TRBJ2-6; 7 nucleotides line up with TRBD1. CDR3 length: 18 amino acids. In germline, CDR1 is MDHEN, CDR2 SYDVKM. J gave up 0 bases and V 5 bases, and 10 bases lay outside the gene matches. The CDR3 DNA follows: TGTGCCAGCAGTACCAGGACAGGCACCTACTCTGGGGCCAACGTCCTGACTTTC. Translated: CASSTRTGTYSGANVLTF. The full variable domain, completed using reference TRBV28 and TRBJ2-6, is DVKVTQSSRYLVKRTGEKVFLECVQDMDHENMFWYRQDPGLGLRLIYFSYDVKMKEKGDIPEGYSVSREKKERFSLILESASTNQTSMYLCASSTRTGTYSGANVLTFGAGSRLTVL.

The J gene is TRBJ2-5, the V gene TRBV20-1; D might be TRBD1 (5 bases). This CDR3 is built from 14 residues. V was cut by 1 base and J by 2 bases, with 11 bases left in between. The V gene's germline CDR1 is DFQATT and CDR2 SNEGSKA (reference sequence). CDR3: CSARVWGQQETQYF. The CDR3 bases are TGCAGTGCTAGAGTTTGGGGCCAGCAAGAGACCCAGTACTTC.

The chain employs TRBV6-2 or TRBV6-3 and TRBJ2-5; 7 bases align to TRBD1. V shed 2 bases and J 2 bases; nucleotides not matched to a gene: 8. Germline V gives CDR1 MNHEY, CDR2 SVGEGT. The CDR3 consists of 16 residues. This CDR3 reads CASSYSGQDHQETQYF. The CDR3 nucleotides read TGTGCCAGCAGTTACAGTGGACAGGATCATCAAGAGACCCAGTACTTC.

The chain carries TRBV7-6 and TRBJ2-3; 13 bases match TRBD2. The CDR3 consists of 17 residues. Germline assignment: CDR1 SGHVS and CDR2 FNYEAQ. Trimming at V came to 5 bases and at J to 0 bases, leaving 5 bases not matched to a gene. The CDR3 nucleotides read TGTGCCAGCAGCCGGACTAGCGGGGGACTTAGCACAGATACGCAGTATTTT. This sequence encodes CASSRTSGGLSTDTQYF.

The V call is TRBV4-1, the J call TRBJ1-1, with D tentatively TRBD1 (6 bases). The V end was cut by 0 bases, the J end by 8 bases, with 13 bases between. Germline V gene data show CDR1 as MGHRA and CDR2 as YSYEKL. This CDR3 spans 14 amino acids. The CDR3: CASSQDGGSGEAFF. The CDR3 DNA reads as TGCGCCAGCAGCCAAGATGGGGGCTCGGGGGAAGCTTTCTTT.

This clonotype was counted many times. J is TRBJ2-3 and V is TRBV12-3 or TRBV12-4; 10 bases map to TRBD2. V shed 7 bases and J 2 bases; nucleotides not matched to a gene: 6. This CDR3 contains 15 residues. The chain's CDR3 is CASTRLAGDTDTQYF. The DNA for the CDR3 is TGTGCCAGCACCCGCCTAGCGGGGGACACAGATACGCAGTATTTT.

This clonotype was found a few times. The V and J genes are TRBV28 and TRBJ2-7; D is undetermined. Germline CDR1 and CDR2: MDHEN and SYDVKM. The V and J ends lost 3 bases and 1 base respectively, with 13 bases between them. This CDR3 region has 15 residues. CDR3 sequence (DNA): TGTGCCAGCAGTTTTCAGTCGGTCCCTTCCTACGAGCAGTACTTC. It specifies CASSFQSVPSYEQYF.

V is TRBV7-2 and J is TRBJ2-7; 7 bases line up with TRBD1. CDR1 is SGHTA, CDR2 FQGNSA, per germline. This CDR3 comprises 14 residues. V was pared by 2 bases and J by 5 bases, with 6 bases of the junction left unmatched. The DNA of the CDR3 is TGTGCCAGCAGCTTACTTAGGGGGCCACACGAGCAGTACTTC. Translated, it gives CASSLLRGPHEQYF.

This clonotype showed up just a few times. V and J are TRBV5-1 and TRBJ2-1, with TRBD1 matching over 11 bases. Germline trimming cut 4 bases from V and 5 bases from J; bases unmatched to any gene: 5. The CDR3 contains 15 residues. Germline assignment: CDR1 SGHRS and CDR2 YFSETQ. The CDR3 reads CASSHGTGGNNEQFF. The DNA of the CDR3 is TGCGCCAGCAGCCATGGGACAGGGGGGAACAATGAGCAGTTCTTC.

This clonotype occurred a few times. Its ends do not fully match the called genes, so a read error is possible. This chain links TRBV10-3 with TRBJ2-5, with 14 bases lining up with TRBD2. The CDR3 is 15 residues long. CDR1 is ENHRY, CDR2 SYGVKD, per germline. The CDR3 spells CAIGEGLAGVETQYF. CDR3 nucleotides: TGTGCCATCGGTGAGGGACTAGCGGGAGTGGAGACCCAGTACTTC.

The table lists this clonotype with many counts. The rearrangement uses TRBV4-2 and TRBJ2-7; D unresolved. The length of the CDR3 is 13 residues. V was pared by 0 bases and J by 2 bases, with 5 bases between. Germline CDR1 reads LGHNA; CDR2 reads YNFKEQ. CDR3 amino acids: CASSQDSAYEQYF. CDR3 sequence (DNA): TGTGCCAGCAGCCAAGACAGCGCCTACGAGCAGTACTTC.

This clonotype turned up a few times. The V call is TRBV6-1, the J call TRBJ1-2, with D hard to call. The V gene's germline CDR1 is MNHNS and CDR2 SASEGT. V shed 1 base and J shed 3 bases, with 12 bases lying between them. The CDR3 is 15 residues long. The CDR3 DNA is TGTGCCAGCAGTGAAGACCCGAATCCCTACTATGGCTACACCTTC. Its protein is CASSEDPNPYYGYTF.

This clonotype was observed a handful of times. This chain links TRBV4-3 with TRBJ2-7, with D possibly being TRBD2 (5 bases). Germline V CDR1 and CDR2: LGHNA, YSLEER. Trimming pared 0 bases from V and 2 bases from J, leaving 8 bases between. The CDR3 has 14 amino acids. The CDR3: CASSQDLAAYEQYF. For the CDR3, the DNA is TGCGCCAGCAGCCAAGATCTAGCTGCCTACGAGCAGTACTTC.

The chain combines TRBV4-1 with TRBJ2-1; D not certain. Germline V gene sequence: CDR1 MGHRA, CDR2 YSYEKL. V shed 1 base and J shed 9 bases, with 13 bases lying between them. There are 14 residues in the CDR3. The CDR3 bases are TGCGCCAGCAGCCAAGCAGGTCGGCGCTCTGAGCAGTTCTTC. Amino acid sequence: CASSQAGRRSEQFF.

Worth noting for this clonotype: A much larger clone lies a single base off, so this may be a read error. The genes are TRBV5-6 and TRBJ1-1; D is uncertain. This CDR3 region has 11 residues. Germline-derived CDR1 and CDR2 are SGHDT and YYEEEE. CDR3 nucleotide sequence: TGTCCCAGCAGCTTGGACTTTGAAGCTTTCTTT. Its translation is CPSSLDFEAFF.

The CDR3 reads CAISGDGTPTQEGSYNEQFF. The CDR3 coding sequence is TGTGCCATCAGTGGCGATGGGACTCCGACTCAGGAGGGATCCTACAATGAGCAGTTCTTC. This rearrangement joins TRBV10-3 to TRBJ2-1; the D gene is possibly TRBD2 (6 bases). The CDR3 runs to 20 residues. V was pared by 4 bases and J by 1 base, with 26 bases between. In germline, CDR1 is ENHRY, CDR2 SYGVKD.

The chain joins TRBV2 to TRBJ1-6; D is ambiguous. This CDR3 region has 13 residues. Germline CDR1 SNHLY, CDR2 FYNNEI. V dropped 3 bases and J dropped 10 bases, with 10 bases sitting between them. The CDR3 DNA is TGTGCCAGCAGTGAGGCCGGTGAATCACCCCTCCACTTT. Its translation: CASSEAGESPLHF.

This chain joins TRBV20-1 and TRBJ2-1; 7 bases line up with TRBD2. The CDR3 contains 12 residues. V gave up 6 bases and J gave up 4 bases; unmatched junction bases: 3. The germline V gene encodes CDR1 DFQATT and CDR2 SNEGSKA (reference sequence). CDR3 amino acids: CSAGGFYNEQFF. The CDR3, as DNA: TGCAGTGCCGGGGGGTTTTACAATGAGCAGTTCTTC.

This clonotype was detected a few times. The chain joins TRBV6-2 or TRBV6-3 to TRBJ1-4, with D unclear. CDR1 and CDR2 from the germline V gene are MNHEY and SVGEGT. The CDR3 runs to 16 residues. The V end lost 0 bases, the J end lost 6 bases, and 14 bases lay between the germline ends. CDR3 DNA: TGTGCCAGCAGTTACTCGATCGGGGAGCTCGATGAAAAACTGTTTTTT. It codes for CASSYSIGELDEKLFF.

This chain joins TRBV6-5 and TRBJ1-5; 8 bases fit TRBD1. Germline V gives CDR1 MNHEY, CDR2 SVGAGI. Trimming at V came to 0 bases and at J to 6 bases, leaving 7 bases not matched to a gene. This CDR3 is 16 amino acids long. CDR3 sequence: CASSYSTGDIGQPQHF. DNA of the CDR3: TGTGCCAGCAGTTACTCGACAGGGGATATAGGTCAGCCCCAGCATTTT.

This chain joins TRBV19 and TRBJ2-7; 7 nucleotides match TRBD1. Germline CDR1 is LNHDA and CDR2 is SQIVND (reference sequence). Losses at the gene ends were 6 bases for V and 2 bases for J; bases not matched to a gene: 7. CDR3 size: 14 residues. The CDR3: CASSYRGEAYEQYF. DNA for the CDR3: TGTGCCAGTAGCTACAGGGGTGAGGCCTACGAGCAGTACTTC.

This rearrangement joins TRBV12-3 or TRBV12-4 to TRBJ2-1; 8 nucleotides match TRBD1. There are 14 residues in the CDR3. The ends lost 7 bases at V and 8 bases at J; junction bases unmatched: 10. CDR3 region: CASTMTGAGDEQFF. For the CDR3, the DNA is TGTGCCAGCACTATGACAGGGGCTGGCGATGAGCAGTTCTTC.